This T cell receptor (beta chain) is from a study of shared clonotypes between healthy human individuals. Overall study findings and caveats: Limitation of the genetic and exposure-history diversity represented came from the few donors.

The CDR3 has 12 residues. Trimming removed 8 bases at V and 4 bases at J, with 15 bases between. Looked up from germline, CDR1 is GTSNPN and CDR2 is SVGIG (reference sequence). The assay was carried out at the deep level. The assay was immunoSEQ multiplex PCR, and TCRdb's table has in-frame clones only and misses some. Of fewer than 650,000 clones in the sample, just over 75% were seen once. Remarks on this clone: Its specificity is unknown.

This chain joins TRBV30 and TRBJ2-7; maybe TRBD1 (7 bases). This TCR was recovered from a woman between 40 and 55 years old in good health. Some clones in this sample may be carry-over from other donors' samples. The material sequenced was PBMCs. The CDR3 DNA is TGTGCCGGAGGGACAGTAGGATACGAGCAGTACTTC. Its translation: CAGGTVGYEQYF.